The 6 T cell receptor beta chains in this list originate from one sample, sequenced in a study of shared clonotypes between healthy human individuals. Some clones are missing from TCRdb's copy, which holds only in-frame ones; the method was immunoSEQ multiplex PCR. The data hold 2 million to 2.5 million clones, with 90% to 97% observed a single time. The sequenced sample consisted of naive CD4+ T cells sorted from blood. Subset given: CD45RA+ positively selected. The receptor set was obtained from a man aged 18 to 29 in good health.

V is TRBV2 and J is TRBJ2-1, with TRBD2 matching 11 bases. Germline lookup yields CDR1 SNHLY and CDR2 FYNNEI. The CDR3 runs to 15 residues. After removal of 7 bases from V and 6 bases from J, the junction contained 8 bases not matched to a gene. The CDR3 DNA follows: TGTGCCAGCAAACCACTAGCGGGGGTTGTCAATGAGCAGTTCTTC. Amino acid sequence: CASKPLAGVVNEQFF.

Turning to this clone: This sample also contains other DNA sequences that code for the same CDR3. The chain joins TRBV5-1 to TRBJ2-7; D remains ambiguous. This CDR3 region has 15 residues. V was clipped by 0 bases and J by 0 bases, with 10 bases between them. CDR1 SGHRS and CDR2 YFSETQ come from the germline V gene. DNA of the CDR3: TGCGCCAGCAGCTTGGCGGCAGGTAGCTCCTACGAGCAGTACTTC. This codes for CASSLAAGSSYEQYF.

As concerns this clone: The same CDR3 can be traced to other DNA sequences in this sample. This chain joins TRBV18 and TRBJ1-5; D perhaps matches TRBD1 (5 bases). The CDR3 totals 15 residues. Trimming shortened V by 1 base and J by 4 bases, and 11 bases separated the two germline ends. Germline V lookup: CDR1 KGHSH, CDR2 LQKENI. Here the CDR3 reads CASSPRQGENQPQHF. CDR3 nucleotide sequence: TGTGCCAGCTCACCACGGCAGGGAGAAAATCAGCCCCAGCATTTT.

V gene TRBV6-5 combines with J gene TRBJ1-1; TRBD1 might be the D (5 bases). CDR3 size: 11 residues. Trimming removed 5 bases at V and 12 bases at J, with 13 bases between. Germline V gene data show CDR1 as MNHEY and CDR2 as SVGAGI. CDR3 in DNA: TGTGCCAGCAGTAGGGGAGGAGAAACTTTCTTT. It translates to CASSRGGETFF.

This chain links TRBV28 with TRBJ2-3; TRBD1 matches 9 bases. There are 18 residues in the CDR3. CDR1 and CDR2 (germline): MDHEN, SYDVKM. Trimming removed 11 bases from V and 2 bases from J; junction bases left unmatched: 20. The CDR3 DNA sequence: TGTGCCGGGACCCACTCTACCGGGACAGGGCGAACCACAGATACGCAGTATTTT. Its protein product is CAGTHSTGTGRTTDTQYF. The full variable domain, in which reference TRBV28 and TRBJ2-3 provide the parts outside the CDR3, is DVKVTQSSRYLVKRTGEKVFLECVQDMDHENMFWYRQDPGLGLRLIYFSYDVKMKEKGDIPEGYSVSREKKERFSLILESASTNQTSMYLCAGTHSTGTGRTTDTQYFGPGTRLTVL.

This chain joins TRBV7-9 and TRBJ1-4; TRBD1 matches 9 bases. With 5 bases clipped from V and 7 bases from J, the junction kept 5 bases outside the gene matches. CDR1 is SEHNR and CDR2 is FQNEAQ in the germline V gene (reference sequence). The length of the CDR3 is 14 residues. The CDR3 DNA follows: TGTGCCAGCAGCCTCGGGACAGGGAGTGAAAAACTGTTTTTT. The encoded protein is CASSLGTGSEKLFF.